The T cell receptor (beta chain) described here comes from a study of CXCR3-negative and CXCR3-positive naive CD8 T cells. Whole-study results and caveats: With respect to TRBV-TRBJ usage, naive CXCR3-negative and CXCR3-positive cells were similar; memory differed. CXCR3-positive naive cells had TRB CDR3s that were more hydrophobic than CXCR3-negative naive cells had.

A word on this clonotype: The antigen is unknown.

5' RACE with UMI labels generated the TRB cDNA libraries. No DNA is given; TCRdb re-called the 5' RACE reads and lists each CDR3 protein once. The sample data list some 150,000 distinct CDR3 sequences. The V gene's germline CDR1 is SQVTM and CDR2 ANQGSEA. This CDR3 is built from 12 residues. J is TRBJ2-1 and V is TRBV29-1; TCRdb gives TRBD1 as the D gene, but with no DNA this cannot be confirmed. This receptor was obtained from a human donor in good health. Some clones in this sample may be carry-over from other donors' samples. Source material: naive CXCR3+ CD8+ T cells from blood. Subset specified: CD45RO-CCR7+CD27+CD95- naive CD8+ T cells expressing CXCR3 (TNR3+). This CDR3 is CSVDPSGGEQFF.